This T cell receptor (beta chain) was found in a study of blood T cell repertoires in COVID-19 (dated by TCRdb to the early 2020s). The study in broad terms: Samples from collaborators originated in the United States, Italy and Spain and spanned both the acute and convalescent phases of COVID-19. The material from the prospective study consisted of cDNA or gDNA derived from T cells, B-cell-depleted T cells, or PBMCs. Deeply sampled blood TCRbeta repertoires from subjects exposed to, actively infected with, or recovered from COVID-19 were included in the dataset. A freely available public database, intended as a resource for researchers studying the immune response to SARS-CoV-2, is where the repertoires were released. The samples were drawn from two sources: the first 160 participants of the ongoing ImmuneRACE study, and some 1,300 subjects contributed by 6 global collaborators. Nearly every sample came with metadata listing a de-identified subject ID, COVID-19 status, age in years and sex. Where HLA class I and class II types were available, the types were taken from metadata supplied by the sample provider, not from assay-based typing. The research as a whole found: The amount of clinical and demographic metadata varied by source and participant and was provided uncurated.

As for this clone: The specificity of this receptor is unknown. No much larger clone is present one base from it, and per-base qualities are unavailable.

Each collaborating institution followed its own protocols to collect whole blood in K2EDTA tubes. Collaborator samples were shipped for TCRbeta analysis as frozen whole blood, isolated PBMCs, or DNA extracted from either sample type. The CDR3 starts with the cysteine, ends with the phenylalanine, and has 14 residues. Here the CDR3 DNA is all that survives: 42 bases in frame from base 1. Trimming at the junction amounts to 2 bases on V and 2 bases on J, and the germline ends lie 9 bases apart. The germline V gene supplies CDR1 SGHTA and CDR2 FQGNSA. The immunoSEQ Assay, a bias-controlled multiplex PCR, was used to amplify TCRbeta CDR3 regions from genomic DNA. Processing in the source paper ran as follows. The number of nucleated cells in each sample was estimated from the amplification of reference gene primers within the assay. Sequence reads were collapsed and filtered to measure the absolute abundance of every unique TCRbeta CDR3 rearrangement. For each sample, productive Simpson clonality was calculated by taking the square root of Simpson's diversity index across productive rearrangements. Held by TCRdb, this immuneACCESS table contains in-frame sequences only and omits some clones. Under half of the omission traces to an unresolved V gene where checked; the cause of the rest is unknown. The V and J calls and clone size were taken over from that table, and D and trimming were inferred from the DNA. The sample has some 150,000 clones on record, around 87% of them singletons. Clones ranked in the top ten supply roughly 15% of the sample.

The chain links TRBV7-2 with TRBJ1-1; there is no confident call for the D gene. Sequencing used peripheral blood. This TCR came from a woman aged 40 to 50 with acute or convalescent COVID-19. At the DNA level, the sequence is TGTGCCAGCAGCTTACAGTTCGAAAACACTGAAGCTTTCTTT. Translated, this is CASSLQFENTEAFF.